What follows are 24 T cell receptor beta chains derived from one specimen sequenced in a study of blood T cell repertoires in COVID-19. Method: immunoSEQ multiplex PCR; TCRdb's copy keeps in-frame clones and lacks some. The sample yields about 73,000 clones, 90% seen once. Sequencing was carried out using peripheral blood. The receptors stem from a woman between 18 and 29 years old with acute or convalescent COVID-19.

This clone is a singleton in its sample. The V call is TRBV19, the J call TRBJ2-2; D gene ambiguous. V shed 5 bases and J shed 0 bases, with 13 bases lying between them. From germline, CDR1 is LNHDA and CDR2 SQIVND (reference sequence). The CDR3 has 16 amino acids. In DNA, the CDR3 is TGTGCCAGTAGTCGACACCTCCCAACGAACACCGGGGAGCTGTTTTTT. Translation gives CASSRHLPTNTGELFF.

The rearrangement links TRBV15 to TRBJ2-2, with D possibly matching TRBD2 (6 bases). With 0 bases removed from V and 6 bases from J, the gap between germline ends came to 14 bases. The CDR3 length is 16 residues. The germline CDR1 and CDR2 sequences are LNHNV and YYDKDF (reference sequence). The CDR3 reads CATSREPGERAGELFF. DNA of the CDR3: TGTGCCACCAGCAGAGAGCCGGGAGAAAGGGCCGGGGAGCTGTTTTTT. Based on the CDR3 plus reference TRBV15 and TRBJ2-2, the full variable domain is DAMVIQNPRYQVTQFGKPVTLSCSQTLNHNVMYWYQQKSSQAPKLLFHYYDKDFNNEADTPDNFQSRRPNTSFCFLDIRSPGLGDTAMYLCATSREPGERAGELFFGEGSRLTVL.

The chain employs TRBV4-1 and TRBJ2-2; TRBD2 aligns across 7 bases. The CDR3 length is 16 residues. V lost 0 bases, J lost 4 bases, and 5 bases stayed unmatched. The germline V gene encodes CDR1 MGHRA and CDR2 YSYEKL. Written as DNA, the CDR3 is TGCGCCAGCAGCCAAGATGGGCTAGCGGCCACCGGGGAGCTGTTTTTT. The encoded protein is CASSQDGLAATGELFF.

The chain is built from TRBV7-6 and TRBJ2-1; 8 bases agree with TRBD2. There are 15 residues in the CDR3. CDR1 is SGHVS, CDR2 FNYEAQ, per germline. Trimming took 1 base from V and 5 from J; bases not matched to a gene: 4. CDR3 sequence reads: CASSLVGGGHNEQFF. CDR3 DNA sequence: TGTGCCAGCAGCTTAGTCGGGGGGGGGCACAATGAGCAGTTCTTC.

The chain joins TRBV6-4 to TRBJ1-6; 7 bases align to TRBD1. Germline CDR1 reads MRHNA; CDR2 reads SNTAGT. J was trimmed by 7 bases and V by 6 bases; bases with no gene match: 3. This CDR3 has 13 residues. CDR3 region: CASSGQENSPLHF. The CDR3 region has the DNA TGTGCCAGCAGCGGACAGGAGAATTCACCCCTCCACTTT.

The chain is built from TRBV5-1 and TRBJ1-6, with TRBD1 identical over 9 bases. The V and J ends lost 5 bases and 7 bases, in that order; junction bases with no gene match: 7. CDR3 length: 15 amino acids. CDR1 and CDR2 (germline): SGHRS, YFSETQ. In DNA, the CDR3 is TGCGCCAGCAGACCCACAGGGGGCGCGAATTCACCCCTCCACTTT. Protein: CASRPTGGANSPLHF. Looking up the rest from reference TRBV5-1 and TRBJ1-6 gives the full variable domain: KAGVTQTPRYLIKTRGQQVTLSCSPISGHRSVSWYQQTPGQGLQFLFEYFSETQRNKGNFPGRFSGRQFSNSRSEMNVSTLELGDSALYLCASRPTGGANSPLHFGNGTRLTVT.

The chain uses TRBV13 and TRBJ1-5, with 7 bases fitting TRBD1. After removal of 8 bases from V and 5 bases from J, the junction contained 12 bases not matched to a gene. The CDR3 loop spans 15 amino acids. Germline V gene lookup returns CDR1 PRHDT and CDR2 FYEKMQ (reference sequence). CDR3 sequence reads: CASPEGRGIDQPQHF. The CDR3 region has the DNA TGTGCCAGCCCTGAGGGCAGGGGGATAGATCAGCCCCAGCATTTT.

The sample holds one count of this clone. CDR3 DNA sequence: TGTGCCAGCAGTCCCGGACAGAGTCTCGTTCTCCACTTT. Protein: CASSPGQSLVLHF. The genes are TRBV12-3 or TRBV12-4 and TRBJ1-6, with a possible D match to TRBD1 (6 bases). The CDR3 has 13 amino acids. V was clipped by 5 bases and J by 16 bases, with 18 bases between them.

The CDR3, as DNA: TGTGCCAGCAACGCATTGACCGGGACAGGGCCATACAATGAGCAGTTCTTC. Amino acids: CASNALTGTGPYNEQFF. The chain employs TRBV28 and TRBJ2-1, with 9 positions matching TRBD1. This CDR3 is 17 amino acids long. After removal of 7 bases from V and 4 bases from J, the junction contained 14 bases not matched to a gene. Germline V gives CDR1 MDHEN, CDR2 SYDVKM.

The rearrangement uses TRBV28 and TRBJ1-1; 9 nucleotides line up with TRBD1. V lost 5 bases to trimming and J lost 5 bases; unmatched junction nucleotides: 9. This CDR3 is 15 amino acids long. Germline assignment: CDR1 MDHEN and CDR2 SYDVKM. The CDR3 DNA follows: TGTGCCAGCAGTGCAGACAGGGGGTCGCAAACTGAAGCTTTCTTT. Translating gives CASSADRGSQTEAFF.

The J gene is TRBJ1-3, the V gene TRBV30; D unclear. The V gene lost 0 bases and the J gene lost 0 bases, with 9 bases spanning the gap. Germline-derived CDR1 and CDR2 are GTSNPN and SVGIG (reference sequence). CDR3 length: 15 amino acids. The CDR3 sequence is CAWSVSGGSGNTIYF. As DNA, the CDR3 is TGTGCCTGGAGTGTAAGCGGAGGCTCTGGAAACACCATATATTTT.

CDR3 sequence (DNA): TGTGCCAGCAGCTACAGGTCTAATGAAAAACTGTTTTTT. This sequence encodes CASSYRSNEKLFF. The chain employs TRBV5-5 and TRBJ1-4; D possibly corresponds to TRBD1 (5 bases). Trimming cost V 3 bases and J 3 bases, with 6 bases left between them. Germline assignment: CDR1 SGHKS and CDR2 YYEKEE (reference sequence). The CDR3 is 13 amino acids. Drawing the rest from reference TRBV5-5 and TRBJ1-4, the complete variable domain is DAGVTQSPTHLIKTRGQQVTLRCSPISGHKSVSWYQQVLGQGPQFIFQYYEKEERGRGNFPDRFSARQFPNYSSELNVNALLLGDSALYLCASSYRSNEKLFFGSGTQLSVL.

This clone turned up a few times. V usage is TRBV11-2 and J usage is TRBJ1-1; possibly TRBD1 for D (5 bases). With 5 bases removed from V and 2 bases from J, the gap between germline ends came to 9 bases. The CDR3 is 13 amino acids. Germline V gene lookup returns CDR1 SGHAT and CDR2 FQNNGV. The CDR3 spells CASSLQVNTEAFF. The CDR3 nucleotides are TGTGCCAGCAGCCTACAGGTTAACACTGAAGCTTTCTTT.

The chain uses TRBV2 and TRBJ1-4, with D possibly being TRBD1 (5 bases). The CDR3 has 14 residues. V dropped 3 bases and J dropped 8 bases, with 13 bases sitting between them. From germline, CDR1 is SNHLY and CDR2 FYNNEI. This CDR3 is CASSDGRGREKLFF. DNA for the CDR3: TGTGCCAGCAGTGATGGTCGGGGGAGAGAAAAACTGTTTTTT. The entire variable domain, with the rest obtained from reference TRBV2 and TRBJ1-4, is as follows: EPEVTQTPSHQVTQMGQEVILRCVPISNHLYFYWYRQILGQKVEFLVSFYNNEISEKSEIFDDQFSVERPDGSNFTLKIRSTKLEDSAMYFCASSDGRGREKLFFGSGTQLSVL.

The J gene is TRBJ2-7, the V gene TRBV3-1 (or the pseudogene TRBV3-2); 10 bases match TRBD1. Trimming removed 2 bases from V and 4 bases from J; junction bases left unmatched: 5. This CDR3 region has 15 residues. CDR1 is LGHDT and CDR2 is YNNKEL in the germline V gene (reference sequence). The CDR3: CASSQTGTGVYEQYF. The CDR3, as DNA: TGTGCCAGCAGCCAAACAGGGACAGGGGTATACGAGCAGTACTTC.

The J gene is TRBJ1-3, the V gene TRBV28; D gene uncertain. V was shortened by 4 bases and J by 6 bases, with 16 bases between the two germline ends. The CDR3 loop spans 15 amino acids. CDR1 is MDHEN, CDR2 SYDVKM, per germline. The CDR3 here is CASSSLPLKLNTIYF. DNA for the CDR3: TGTGCCAGCAGTTCCCTGCCCCTTAAACTAAACACCATATATTTT.

This chain joins TRBV11-2 and TRBJ1-1, with D tentatively TRBD1 (6 bases). The germline V and J ends were trimmed by 1 base and 4 bases, with 10 bases remaining between them. The germline gives CDR1 SGHAT, CDR2 FQNNGV. The CDR3 is made up of 14 amino acids. The CDR3: CASSLGTGFTEAFF. DNA of the CDR3: TGTGCCAGCAGCTTAGGCACAGGGTTCACTGAAGCTTTCTTT.

V and J are TRBV2 and TRBJ1-6, with 9 bases aligning to TRBD1. Germline V gene lookup returns CDR1 SNHLY and CDR2 FYNNEI. CDR3 length: 12 amino acids. The CDR3 DNA follows: TGTGCGATTGGACAGGGGACCTCACCCCTCCACTTT. Translated: CAIGQGTSPLHF.

This clone was observed once. The chain joins TRBV6-6 to TRBJ2-7; possible D gene TRBD2, 6 bases. Germline V gives CDR1 MNHNY, CDR2 SVGAGI (reference sequence). V was shortened by 0 bases and J by 4 bases, with 13 bases between the two germline ends. The CDR3 has 15 residues. CDR3 coding DNA: TGTGCCAGCAGTTACTCGAATTCGGAGGGGTACGAGCAGTACTTC. It codes for CASSYSNSEGYEQYF.

V is TRBV27 and J is TRBJ1-6, with 9 positions matching TRBD1. Unmatched junction bases numbered 2, after V lost 4 bases and J lost 10 bases. CDR1 and CDR2 (germline): MNHEY, SMNVEV (reference sequence). This CDR3 contains 13 residues. CDR3 residues: CASSWTGESPLHF. The CDR3 DNA is TGTGCCAGCAGTTGGACAGGGGAATCACCCCTCCACTTT.

V gene TRBV6-5 combines with J gene TRBJ1-3; the D is unclear. Trimming pared 2 bases from V and 14 bases from J, leaving 19 bases between. The germline CDR1 and CDR2 sequences are MNHEY and SVGAGI. The CDR3 has 14 residues. CDR3 DNA sequence: TGTGCCAGCAGTTACCCGGACGGCATCGGGGATTTATATTTT. It translates to CASSYPDGIGDLYF.

This chain connects TRBV2 to TRBJ1-6; a possible D gene is TRBD1 (6 bases). V lost 4 bases, J lost 7 bases, and 11 bases lay in between. Per germline, CDR1 SNHLY and CDR2 FYNNEI. The CDR3 runs to 14 residues. CDR3 sequence reads: CASSAGTKNSPLHF. Written as DNA, the CDR3 is TGTGCCAGCAGTGCCGGGACAAAGAATTCACCCCTCCACTTT.

The genes are TRBV7-9 and TRBJ2-1, with D tentatively TRBD1 (6 bases). This CDR3 is 16 amino acids long. Germline assignment: CDR1 SEHNR and CDR2 FQNEAQ (reference sequence). The V and J ends lost 4 bases and 0 bases respectively, with 13 bases between them. CDR3 loop: CASSSVPDSSYNEQFF. DNA for the CDR3: TGTGCCAGCAGCTCCGTCCCGGACAGCTCCTACAATGAGCAGTTCTTC.

The CDR3 loop is CASSPLAVSGANVLTF. The DNA of the CDR3 is TGTGCCAGCTCACCACTAGCGGTGTCTGGGGCCAACGTCCTGACTTTC. This sequence joins TRBV18 and TRBJ2-6, with D tentatively TRBD2 (6 bases). V was clipped by 1 base and J by 1 base, with 8 bases between them. Germline CDR1 reads KGHSH; CDR2 reads LQKENI. The CDR3 runs 16 residues.